One sample yielded the 2 T cell receptor beta chains listed below, sequenced in a study listed by TCRdb under 2016. The protocol used for the library was RT-PCR. Sequencing relied on an Illumina MiSeq. TCRdb reran the public reads through fastp at Q25 and MiXCR, keeping productive beta chains. Every entry covers one CDR3 protein and lists the most common genes and DNA from its rows. A total of about 680,000 distinct CDR3 sequences appear in this sample, 14% of them only once. The top ten clonotypes cover 3.6% of the sample. What was sequenced was memory CD4+ T cells from blood. Receptors originate from a female donor in good health, serving as a healthy control.

Worth noting for this clonotype: Germline and junction disagree at one end, which may indicate a read error. The gene calls are TRBV7-7 and TRBJ2-1, with D tentatively TRBD1 (6 bases). CDR1 is SSHAT, CDR2 FNYEAQ, per germline (reference sequence). CDR3 length equals 15 residues. CDR3 region: CASSIQQGSYNEQFF. CDR3 coding DNA: TGTGCTAGCAGCATTCAACAGGGATCCTACAATGAGCAGTTCTTC.

V and J are TRBV15 and TRBJ1-2; D is perhaps TRBD1 (5 bases). Trimming shortened V by 0 bases and J by 7 bases, and 15 bases separated the two germline ends. Germline values: CDR1 LNHNV, CDR2 YYDKDF (reference sequence). This CDR3 is built from 15 residues. The CDR3 coding sequence is TGTGCCACCAGCAGAGATAGGAGACAGCCGCCTGGCTACACCTTC. This encodes CATSRDRRQPPGYTF.